The rows below give T cell receptor beta chains drawn from one sample of a study of blood T cell repertoires in COVID-19. Assay: immunoSEQ multiplex PCR; the TCRdb copy retains only in-frame clones and omits some. The sample contains some 54,000 clones, around 81% of which appear only once. Sequencing input: peripheral blood. These receptors were taken from an elderly woman with COVID-19, enrolled during active disease. Both conserved end residues are part of each CDR3. Each record gives: D gene, V gene, J gene, clone size, CDR3 protein, CDR3 DNA. D genes are given only for firm matches. Clone size is given for some rows only: seen once, a few or many times, or a class if the clone is expanded.

>TRBD1|TRBV29-1|TRBJ1-5|-
CSAKTGTGNQPQHF
TGCAGCGCCAAAACCGGGACAGGCAATCAGCCCCAGCATTTT
>-|TRBV28|TRBJ2-7|-
CASSLIHRDLSYEQYF
TGTGCCAGCAGTTTAATCCACAGGGACCTCTCCTACGAGCAGTACTTC
>TRBD2|TRBV7-3|TRBJ2-1|-
CASSFSSGNGGNEQFF
TGTGCCAGCAGCTTTTCTAGCGGGAATGGGGGCAATGAGCAGTTCTTC
>-|TRBV28|TRBJ1-2|-
CASSAGGVGYGYTF
TGTGCCAGCAGCGCCGGGGGGGTCGGGTATGGCTACACCTTC
>TRBD2|TRBV9|TRBJ2-1|-
CASSAGTSVAVEQFF
TGTGCCAGCAGCGCCGGGACTAGCGTCGCCGTTGAGCAGTTCTTC
>-|TRBV5-5|TRBJ2-3|-
CASKRGGPHTDTQYF
TGTGCCAGCAAGCGCGGGGGCCCCCACACAGATACGCAGTATTTT
>-|TRBV10-2|TRBJ1-5|-
CASTRGDQPQHF
TGCGCCAGCACCCGGGGAGATCAGCCCCAGCATTTT
>-|TRBV3-1/TRBV3-2|TRBJ2-1|once
CASSQWGRPVDEQFF
TGTGCCAGCAGCCAATGGGGGAGGCCAGTGGATGAGCAGTTCTTC
>TRBD2|TRBV30|TRBJ2-2|-
CAWSVLSGRGELFF
TGTGCCTGGAGTGTACTTAGCGGGAGGGGGGAGCTGTTTTTT
>-|TRBV27|TRBJ2-1|few
CASSLEIWSSYNEQFF
TGTGCCAGCAGTCTGGAAATCTGGAGCTCCTACAATGAGCAGTTCTTC
>TRBD2|TRBV14|TRBJ2-7|-
CASSRSLAGVKYF
TGTGCCAGCAGCCGCTCACTAGCGGGAGTCAAGTACTTC
>-|TRBV5-1|TRBJ2-1|-
CASSLAGNYNEQFF
TGCGCCAGCAGCTTGGCCGGGAACTACAATGAGCAGTTCTTC
>TRBD1|TRBV6-6|TRBJ2-2|-
CASSRLPGQDFTGELFF
TGTGCCAGCAGTCGCCTTCCGGGACAGGACTTTACCGGGGAGCTGTTTTTT
>-|TRBV6-4|TRBJ1-5|-
CASSEQGGQPQHF
TGTGCCAGCAGTGAGCAGGGAGGGCAGCCCCAGCATTTT
>TRBD1|TRBV7-9|TRBJ2-3|-
CASSLIQGAGTDTQYF
TGTGCCAGCAGCTTAATTCAGGGGGCCGGCACAGATACGCAGTATTTT
>-|TRBV19|TRBJ2-1|-
CASSRRGGYTYNEQFF
TGTGCCAGTAGTAGGAGGGGGGGTTATACTTACAATGAGCAGTTCTTC
>TRBD1|TRBV4-1|TRBJ1-4|-
CASSQVGGRGREKLFF
TGCGCCAGCAGCCAAGTTGGGGGCAGGGGGCGGGAAAAACTGTTTTTT
>TRBD2|TRBV7-9|TRBJ2-2|once
CASSLTSSGELFF
TGTGCCAGCAGCTTGACTAGCTCCGGGGAGCTGTTTTTT
>-|TRBV6-5|TRBJ2-1|once
CASSYLEGMKHEQFF
TGTGCCAGCAGTTACCTGGAGGGGATGAAGCATGAGCAGTTCTTC
>TRBD2|TRBV7-9|TRBJ2-1|-
CASSSGGLAGVLLFNEQFF
TGTGCCAGCAGCTCTGGGGGACTAGCGGGAGTTCTTCTTTTCAATGAGCAGTTCTTC